This T cell receptor (beta chain) was profiled in a study of yellow fever vaccine responses in identical twins. Using its own MiXCR run on the RT-PCR reads, TCRdb lists one record per CDR3 protein. The sample lists several hundred distinct CDR3 sequences, roughly 85% occurring once. Whole-study results and caveats: Twins' T cell vaccine responses reportedly looked partly convergent, partly personalized.

Notes on this clonotype: No antigen is known for it.

The trim removed 1 base at V and 0 bases at J, leaving 4 bases unmatched. The CDR3 is 16 residues long. Germline CDR1 is SGHAT and CDR2 is FQDESV (reference sequence). The genes are TRBV11-1 and TRBJ2-5; 8 bases are shared with TRBD2. The sequence came from a female donor who received the yellow fever vaccine. The source material was T cells from blood (PBMCs), unsorted or a sorted subset (not recorded which), sampled before or after yellow fever vaccination (not recorded which). The CDR3 sequence: CASSLGTSWYQETQYF. CDR3 DNA: TGTGCCAGCAGCTTAGGGACTAGCTGGTACCAAGAGACCCAGTACTTC.